This TCR beta chain was documented in a study of control samples from healthy donors and cancer patients. TCRdb's copy holds only in-frame clones and misses some; the assay was immunoSEQ multiplex PCR. This table has 84,000 or so clones, 70% to 85% appearing once. This clone has ten or more counts. Sequencing used PBMCs. This clonotype was obtained from a man aged 60-69 years with head and neck cancer.

The CDR3: CASSPGLLANSPLHF. The CDR3 bases are TGCGCCAGCAGCCCGGGCCTCCTTGCTAATTCACCCCTCCACTTT. The chain combines TRBV4-1 with TRBJ1-6; D gene unclear. Germline V gives CDR1 MGHRA, CDR2 YSYEKL. The CDR3 runs 15 residues. V dropped 4 bases and J dropped 6 bases, with 13 bases sitting between them.